This entry concerns a single T cell receptor beta chain. This entry comes from a study of blood T cell repertoires in COVID-19. Study-level background: Collection of acute and convalescent COVID-19 samples took place in the United States, Italy and Spain. PBMCs, B-cell-depleted T cells, or T cells were the source of the cDNA or gDNA that made up the material.

TCRdb's copy holds only in-frame clones and misses some; the assay was immunoSEQ multiplex PCR. This table has a few hundred thousand clones, more than 75% appearing once. Input material: peripheral blood. This clonotype was sampled from a woman in her 50s with active or convalescent COVID-19.

The CDR3 reads CASRYPIGSPQGGGVEAFF. CDR3 DNA: TGTGCCAGCAGATACCCGATAGGGAGTCCACAGGGGGGGGGAGTTGAAGCTTTCTTT. The chain recombines TRBV28 with TRBJ1-1; 8 bases line up with TRBD1. The length of the CDR3 is 19 residues. Germline values: CDR1 MDHEN, CDR2 SYDVKM. V shed 6 bases and J 7 bases; nucleotides not matched to a gene: 25.